The clone carrying this T cell receptor beta chain was seen a single time. Its cognate antigen is unknown. This record belongs to a study of blood T cells in healthy people across ages. Whole-study results and caveats: Unsorted PBMCs blocked a conclusive comparison of naive and antigen-experienced cells.

The authors isolated at least 6 million PBMCs per sample. In germline, CDR1 is DFQATT, CDR2 SNEGSKA (reference sequence). The CDR3 covers 14 residues. Between the trimmed V and J ends, which lost 6 bases and 5 bases, there was a span of 20 bases. The authors ran a second PCR of about 7 to 11 cycles using a sample-barcoded 5' primer and a J-beta primer mix. TCRdb reprocessed the 5' RACE reads via MiXCR and lists one record per CDR3 protein. Seen here are roughly 800,000 distinct CDR3 sequences, over 45% observed once, and the top ten hold over 20%. This chain uses TRBV20-1 with TRBJ2-7; D possibly uses TRBD1 or TRBD2 (5 bases each). The sample comprised blood. This clonotype originated in a man aged 25 to 40 in good health. As DNA, the CDR3 is TGCAGTGCCGCCAGGGACGGAAAGACCCACGAGCAGTACTTC. This sequence encodes CSAARDGKTHEQYF.